Each of the 25 T cell receptor beta chains below was sequenced from the same sample in a study of cytomegalovirus exposure and HLA in healthy donors. A multiplex PCR was run with 60 Vbeta primers and 13 Jbeta primers. Sequencing was performed with immunoSEQ multiplex PCR; in TCRdb, only in-frame clones are kept and a portion is missing. The sample has 250,000 to 350,000 clones; under 80% are singletons. The sequencing sample was made of PBMCs. All receptors derive from a female donor in good health and CMV-seronegative.

CDR3 nucleotides: TGTGCCAGCAGTGACGGAGCGGGAGGAAACAATGAGCAGTTCTTC. Residues: CASSDGAGGNNEQFF. The V gene is TRBV6-4, the J gene TRBJ2-1, with 9 bases identical to TRBD2. With 2 bases clipped from V and 5 bases from J, the junction kept 4 bases outside the gene matches. The CDR3 is 15 amino acids. From germline, CDR1 is MRHNA and CDR2 SNTAGT.

The chain joins TRBV29-1 to TRBJ2-5; TRBD1 matches 10 bases. The closer fit of TRBJ2-7 to the DNA end suggests the J call may be wrong. The CDR3 has 14 amino acids. Looked up from germline, CDR1 is SQVTM and CDR2 is ANQGSEA. The CDR3 DNA follows: TGCAGCGTTGGGGGGACAGGGGATCCCTACGAGCAGTACTTC. Translated: CSVGGTGDPYEQYF.

This clone appeared a few times. This rearrangement joins TRBV27 to TRBJ2-5, with D unresolved. V was trimmed by 5 bases and J by 1 base, leaving 8 bases between them. CDR1 and CDR2 from the germline V gene are MNHEY and SMNVEV (reference sequence). The CDR3 covers 13 residues. CDR3 DNA: TGTGCCAGCAGTATAGTCGCCCAAGAGACCCAGTACTTC. Residues: CASSIVAQETQYF.

In its sample, this clone was seen a few times. This chain uses TRBV28 with TRBJ2-7; no firm D call. The CDR3 spans 13 residues. The germline gives CDR1 MDHEN, CDR2 SYDVKM. V shed 3 bases and J shed 1 base, with 7 bases lying between them. CDR3 sequence: CASSLGSSYEQYF. Written as DNA, the CDR3 is TGTGCCAGCAGTTTGGGCAGTTCCTACGAGCAGTACTTC.

V gene TRBV5-4 combines with J gene TRBJ2-3, with 9 bases identical to TRBD2. CDR1 and CDR2 from the germline V gene are SGHNT and YYREEE (reference sequence). The ends lost 0 bases at V and 2 bases at J; junction bases unmatched: 4. This CDR3 is built from 16 residues. The chain's CDR3 is CASSLGLAGPTDTQYF. The CDR3, as DNA: TGTGCCAGCAGCTTGGGGCTAGCGGGACCCACAGATACGCAGTATTTT.

This clone was picked up a small number of times. V gene TRBV7-2 combines with J gene TRBJ2-7; TRBD2 aligns across 14 bases. With 5 bases clipped from V and 5 bases from J, the junction kept 8 bases outside the gene matches. The CDR3 loop spans 16 amino acids. In germline, CDR1 is SGHTA, CDR2 FQGNSA. As DNA, the CDR3 is TGTGCCAGCAGCCTTACCCGGACTAGCGGGAGGAACGAGCAGTACTTC. Translated, it gives CASSLTRTSGRNEQYF.

The J gene is TRBJ2-1, the V gene TRBV23-1, with 10 bases that match TRBD2. TRBV23-1 is marked as an open reading frame, function uncertain. The length of the CDR3 is 15 residues. V shed 3 bases and J 5 bases; nucleotides not matched to a gene: 4. The CDR3 reads CASSHRLAGDNEQFF. The DNA of the CDR3 is TGCGCCAGCAGTCATCGTCTAGCGGGAGACAATGAGCAGTTCTTC.

J is TRBJ1-1 and V is TRBV5-4, with a tentative D call TRBD1 (6 bases). Trimming left V 4 bases short and J 2 bases short, with 12 bases between. The germline V gene encodes CDR1 SGHNT and CDR2 YYREEE (reference sequence). The CDR3 loop spans 14 amino acids. The CDR3 nucleotides are TGTGCCAGCAGCCGACAGGACCTAAACACTGAAGCTTTCTTT. Translated, it gives CASSRQDLNTEAFF.

In regard to this clone: One junction end disagrees with the germline gene, perhaps due to a read error. This chain uses TRBV2 with TRBJ2-7; tentatively, D is TRBD1 (6 bases). The CDR3 is 12 amino acids. Germline V gene sequence: CDR1 SNHLY, CDR2 FYNNEI. The CDR3 DNA is TGTGCCAGCAGGACAGGATACTACGAGCAGTGCTTC. It encodes CASRTGYYEQCF. Filled out from reference TRBV2 and TRBJ2-7, the complete variable domain reads EPEVTQTPSHQVTQMGQEVILRCVPISNHLYFYWYRQILGQKVEFLVSFYNNEISEKSEIFDDQFSVERPDGSNFTLKIRSTKLEDSAMYFCASRTGYYEQCFGPGTRLTVT.

Remarks on this clone: One end of the junction is discordant with germline, which a read error may explain. J is TRBJ1-5 and V is TRBV7-9, with D possibly TRBD1 on 6 matching bases. The germline gives CDR1 SEHNR, CDR2 FQNEAQ (reference sequence). The CDR3 runs to 12 residues. This CDR3 reads CSSSLQGQPQHF. The CDR3 DNA reads as TGTTCCAGCAGCTTACAGGGTCAGCCCCAGCATTTT.

The sample holds a few counts of this clone. The rearrangement uses TRBV7-8 and TRBJ1-5; 10 bases are shared with TRBD1. Looked up from germline, CDR1 is SGHVS and CDR2 is FQNEAQ. The CDR3 consists of 17 residues. The V and J ends lost 2 bases and 2 bases, in that order; junction bases with no gene match: 6. The CDR3 nucleotides read TGTGCCAGCAGCTTATTTCCCGGGACAGGGGGCAATCAGCCCCAGCATTTT. Residues: CASSLFPGTGGNQPQHF.

This clone has only one observation. The chain carries TRBV2 and TRBJ2-6, with TRBD2 as a possible D gene (6 bases). Trimming removed 7 bases at V and 2 bases at J, with 9 bases between. Germline CDR1 SNHLY, CDR2 FYNNEI. The CDR3 contains 14 residues. The CDR3 protein is CASNGEAGANVLTF. CDR3 nucleotide sequence: TGTGCCAGCAACGGGGAGGCTGGGGCCAACGTCCTGACTTTC.

The genes are TRBV11-3 and TRBJ2-1; 7 bases match TRBD1. The CDR3 totals 14 residues. Trimming took 4 bases from V and 4 from J; bases not matched to a gene: 4. Germline lookup yields CDR1 SGHNT and CDR2 YENEEA. The CDR3 loop reads CASSWTGPYNEQFF. The CDR3, as DNA: TGTGCCAGCAGCTGGACAGGCCCATACAATGAGCAGTTCTTC.

This clone came up a few times. The chain is built from TRBV10-3 and TRBJ1-2, with D uncertain. Germline-derived CDR1 and CDR2 are ENHRY and SYGVKD. Trimming cost V 8 bases and J 0 bases, with 22 bases left between them. The CDR3 spans 17 residues. The CDR3 DNA is TGTGCCATCCAAGAGGTTGGGCAGCGGGAAGCTAACTATGGCTACACCTTC. Its protein product is CAIQEVGQREANYGYTF.

This clone was seen only a few times. In DNA form, the CDR3 reads TGTGCCAGCAGCCTCGGGACAGGGGGGTCCTACGAGCAGTACTTC. It encodes CASSLGTGGSYEQYF. The chain is built from TRBV14 and TRBJ2-7; 11 nucleotides align to TRBD1. Germline loops: CDR1 SGHDN, CDR2 FVKESK. With 4 bases clipped from V and 1 base from J, the junction kept 3 bases outside the gene matches. This CDR3 region has 15 residues.

V and J are TRBV19 and TRBJ2-7, with 10 bases aligning to TRBD1. Germline V gene sequence: CDR1 LNHDA, CDR2 SQIVND (reference sequence). V lost 2 bases and J lost 3; bases outside the gene matches: 4. This CDR3 has 15 residues. CDR3 region: CASSITGQGYYEQYF. DNA of the CDR3: TGTGCCAGTAGTATAACGGGACAGGGGTACTACGAGCAGTACTTC.

The rearrangement links TRBV11-3 to TRBJ2-1; no clear D. The CDR3 spans 13 residues. With 9 bases removed from V and 7 bases from J, the gap between germline ends came to 16 bases. Per the germline V gene, CDR1 is SGHNT and CDR2 is YENEEA. The CDR3 nucleotides are TGTGCCAGTGCCCAAACGCTACTAAATGAGCAGTTCTTC. Amino acid sequence: CASAQTLLNEQFF.

This chain uses TRBV5-1 with TRBJ2-1, with 11 positions matching TRBD1. Trimming removed 4 bases from V and 3 bases from J; junction bases left unmatched: 3. Germline CDR1 is SGHRS and CDR2 is YFSETQ. This CDR3 spans 15 amino acids. The DNA for the CDR3 is TGCGCCAGCAGCGCGGGACAGGGGGACTACAATGAGCAGTTCTTC. It is translated as CASSAGQGDYNEQFF.

J is TRBJ2-7 and V is TRBV2; D gene ambiguous. Trimming stripped 4 bases from V and 4 bases from J, with 8 bases between. Germline loops: CDR1 SNHLY, CDR2 FYNNEI. The CDR3 has 12 residues. CDR3 sequence reads: CASSGERYEQYF. The CDR3, as DNA: TGTGCCAGCAGTGGCGAGAGGTACGAGCAGTACTTC.

This chain uses TRBV5-1 with TRBJ1-1; D is possibly TRBD1 (6 bases). The CDR3 has 14 amino acids. Germline V gene sequence: CDR1 SGHRS, CDR2 YFSETQ. The V and J ends lost 3 bases and 3 bases respectively, with 12 bases between them. The CDR3 nucleotides read TGCGCCAGCAGCTCCCGGGACACCCACACTGAAGCTTTCTTT. This encodes CASSSRDTHTEAFF.

The chain couples TRBV4-1 to TRBJ1-5; 9 positions match TRBD1. V trimming: 4 bases; J trimming: 11 bases; junction bases outside the gene matches: 15. CDR1 MGHRA and CDR2 YSYEKL come from the germline V gene. This CDR3 has 16 residues. The CDR3 sequence: CASSRRDRDGVGAQHF. Written as DNA, the CDR3 is TGCGCCAGCAGCCGGAGGGACAGGGATGGGGTGGGAGCCCAGCATTTT.

This clone was counted a few times. The chain is built from TRBV10-1 and TRBJ2-6, with a weak D call TRBD1 (6 bases). Trimming removed 0 bases from V and 0 bases from J, with 9 bases in between. CDR1 and CDR2 (germline): WNHNN, SYGVQD (reference sequence). This CDR3 spans 17 amino acids. The CDR3 DNA reads TGCGCCAGCAGTGAGTCATCAGGGGACTCTGGGGCCAACGTCCTGACTTTC. Its translation is CASSESSGDSGANVLTF.

This clone was seen more than once but under ten times. This chain joins TRBV28 and TRBJ2-1; 9 nucleotides match TRBD1. With 1 base clipped from V and 4 bases from J, the junction kept 8 bases outside the gene matches. CDR3 length: 17 amino acids. CDR1 and CDR2 from the germline V gene are MDHEN and SYDVKM. CDR3 residues: CASSLYPGQGLYNEQFF. The CDR3 DNA reads as TGTGCCAGCAGTTTATACCCCGGACAGGGGCTTTACAATGAGCAGTTCTTC.

This clone was seen a handful of times. The chain employs TRBV6-4 and TRBJ1-2; a possible D gene is TRBD1 (6 bases). Between the trimmed V and J ends, which lost 5 bases and 5 bases, there was a span of 18 bases. In germline, CDR1 is MRHNA, CDR2 SNTAGT. This CDR3 comprises 15 residues. The CDR3 coding sequence is TGTGCCAGCAGTTCATACCAGGGGCCGACTTATGGCTACACCTTC. Translating gives CASSSYQGPTYGYTF.

V is TRBV19 and J is TRBJ2-1; 9 bases line up with TRBD2. Germline V gene data show CDR1 as LNHDA and CDR2 as SQIVND (reference sequence). After removal of 5 bases from V and 4 bases from J, the junction contained 3 bases not matched to a gene. This CDR3 contains 14 residues. The CDR3 region has the DNA TGTGCCAGTAGTCAGACTAGCGGATACAATGAGCAGTTCTTC. It translates to CASSQTSGYNEQFF.